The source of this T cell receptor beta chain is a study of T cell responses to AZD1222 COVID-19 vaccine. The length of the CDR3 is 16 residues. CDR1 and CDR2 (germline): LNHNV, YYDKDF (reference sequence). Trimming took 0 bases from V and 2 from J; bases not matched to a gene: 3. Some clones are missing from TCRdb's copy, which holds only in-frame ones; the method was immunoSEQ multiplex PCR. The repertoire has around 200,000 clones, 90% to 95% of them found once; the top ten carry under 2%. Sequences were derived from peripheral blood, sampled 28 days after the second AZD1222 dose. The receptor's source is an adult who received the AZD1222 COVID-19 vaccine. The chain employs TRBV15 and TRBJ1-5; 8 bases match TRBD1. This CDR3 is CATSRDRGQGNQPQHF. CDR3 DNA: TGTGCCACCAGCAGAGATCGGGGACAGGGCAATCAGCCCCAGCATTTT.